This entry lists 25 T cell receptor beta chains sequenced from one sample in a study of shared clonotypes between healthy human individuals. TCRdb keeps only in-frame clones here, not all; method: immunoSEQ multiplex PCR. The data hold 300,000 or so clones, with approximately 74% observed a single time. The sequencing sample was made of memory CD4+ T cells sorted from blood. Subset described: CD45RA-negative fraction. These receptors were collected from a man between 25 and 39 years old in good health.

The chain links TRBV2 to TRBJ2-7; 10 bases are a match to TRBD2. Germline V gives CDR1 SNHLY, CDR2 FYNNEI. Trimming at V came to 6 bases and at J to 12 bases, leaving 8 bases not matched to a gene. This CDR3 contains 12 residues. CDR3 in DNA: TGTGCCAGCAGCACGTCTAGCGGGAGATTGTACTTC. Translating gives CASSTSSGRLYF.

This chain links TRBV6-6 with TRBJ2-5; 8 positions agree with TRBD1. The CDR3 runs to 15 residues. Germline V gene lookup returns CDR1 MNHNY and CDR2 SVGAGI (reference sequence). The J segment lost 3 bases and the V segment lost 4 bases, leaving 7 bases of the junction unmatched. For the CDR3, the DNA is TGTGCCAGCAGTTTCGCCGGGACAGGAAAAGAGACCCAGTACTTC. Translated, it gives CASSFAGTGKETQYF.

This clone was seen a handful of times. The chain combines TRBV7-2 with TRBJ2-3; the match to TRBD2 covers 7 bases. CDR1 and CDR2 from the germline V gene are SGHTA and FQGNSA. The CDR3 covers 16 residues. The ends lost 5 bases at V and 3 bases at J; junction bases unmatched: 11. CDR3 in amino acids: CASSPQRRGLTDTQYF. CDR3 DNA: TGTGCCAGCAGCCCCCAACGGCGGGGGTTGACAGATACGCAGTATTTT.

The rearrangement links TRBV6-1 to TRBJ1-1, with D maybe TRBD1 (5 bases). CDR1 is MNHNS and CDR2 is SASEGT in the germline V gene. V lost 7 bases to trimming and J lost 8 bases, with 20 bases between them. The CDR3 has 14 residues. The CDR3 DNA follows: TGTGCCAGCATAAATCGGGGGAGGGTCGGAGAAGCTTTCTTT. Encoded protein: CASINRGRVGEAFF.

V gene TRBV4-1 combines with J gene TRBJ1-5; D is perhaps TRBD1 (6 bases). V lost 4 bases, J lost 3 bases, and 13 bases lay in between. There are 15 residues in the CDR3. CDR1 MGHRA and CDR2 YSYEKL come from the germline V gene. The CDR3, as DNA: TGCGCCAGCAGCCTAGGCAGGGGCCCCAATCAGCCCCAGCATTTT. Translated, it gives CASSLGRGPNQPQHF.

This clone was found once. This chain connects TRBV7-8 to TRBJ2-2, with D maybe TRBD2 (6 bases). Germline lookup yields CDR1 SGHVS and CDR2 FQNEAQ. V lost 1 base and J lost 7, with 13 bases in between. CDR3 length: 15 residues. The chain's CDR3 is CASSLVGVGGGELFF. The CDR3 bases are TGTGCCAGCAGCTTAGTCGGAGTGGGGGGCGGGGAGCTGTTTTTT. Together with reference TRBV7-8 and TRBJ2-2, the CDR3 gives the full variable domain: GAGVSQSPRYKVAKRGQDVALRCDPISGHVSLFWYQQALGQGPEFLTYFQNEAQLDKSGLPSDRFFAERPEGSVSTLKIQRTQQEDSAVYLCASSLVGVGGGELFFGEGSRLTVL.

V is TRBV28 and J is TRBJ1-2, with 10 bases lining up with TRBD1. CDR1 and CDR2 (germline): MDHEN, SYDVKM. This CDR3 is 18 amino acids long. Trimming at V came to 7 bases and at J to 7 bases, leaving 21 bases not matched to a gene. For the CDR3, the DNA is TGTGCCAGCATTACTGCTCCGCAAAGGACAGGGGGAAATGGTGGCTACACCTTC. Translating gives CASITAPQRTGGNGGYTF.

This clone occurred once. The V gene is TRBV5-6, the J gene TRBJ2-3, with D tentatively TRBD1 (5 bases). This CDR3 comprises 15 residues. Germline loops: CDR1 SGHDT, CDR2 YYEEEE. V was trimmed by 1 base and J by 3 bases, leaving 12 bases between them. CDR3 DNA: TGTGCCAGCAGCTTGCTGGGCAGGGCGACAGATACGCAGTATTTT. Translated, it gives CASSLLGRATDTQYF.

The sample holds many counts of this clone. Other DNA sequences in this sample translate to the same CDR3. The J gene is TRBJ1-2, the V gene TRBV4-1, with D uncertain. This CDR3 comprises 13 residues. Germline assignment: CDR1 MGHRA and CDR2 YSYEKL. V lost 0 bases to trimming and J lost 1 base, with 3 bases between them. The CDR3 DNA sequence: TGCGCCAGCAGCCAAGATGGTAACTATGGCTACACCTTC. Its protein product is CASSQDGNYGYTF.

To note about this clone: Other DNA sequences in the sample encode the same CDR3. The chain uses TRBV6-1 and TRBJ1-3, with 10 bases lining up with TRBD1. The CDR3 is 15 residues long. V dropped 8 bases and J dropped 2; count of bases not matched to a gene: 6. Germline CDR1 and CDR2: MNHNS and SASEGT. The CDR3 region is CASGRQGAAGNTIYF. In DNA form, the CDR3 reads TGTGCCAGCGGCCGACAGGGGGCTGCTGGAAACACCATATATTTT.

The chain is built from TRBV27 and TRBJ2-5; D is uncertain. The CDR3 consists of 13 residues. CDR1 and CDR2 (germline): MNHEY, SMNVEV (reference sequence). V lost 2 bases, J lost 1 base, and 5 bases lay in between. The CDR3 sequence: CASSLTSQETQYF. The CDR3 nucleotides read TGTGCCAGCAGTTTAACTTCCCAAGAGACCCAGTACTTC.

This clone occurred once. V usage is TRBV2 and J usage is TRBJ1-1; 7 positions agree with TRBD1. J lost 4 bases, V lost 8 bases, and 7 bases had no gene match. The germline gives CDR1 SNHLY, CDR2 FYNNEI. This CDR3 has 13 residues. The CDR3 reads CASQGEALTEAFF. CDR3 in DNA: TGTGCCAGCCAGGGGGAGGCCCTCACTGAAGCTTTCTTT. The entire variable domain, with the rest obtained from reference TRBV2 and TRBJ1-1, is as follows: EPEVTQTPSHQVTQMGQEVILRCVPISNHLYFYWYRQILGQKVEFLVSFYNNEISEKSEIFDDQFSVERPDGSNFTLKIRSTKLEDSAMYFCASQGEALTEAFFGQGTRLTVV.

The chain recombines TRBV6-5 with TRBJ1-2; D may be TRBD1 (5 bases). This CDR3 comprises 13 residues. V was shortened by 7 bases and J by 8 bases, with 17 bases between the two germline ends. Germline-derived CDR1 and CDR2 are MNHEY and SVGAGI. As DNA, the CDR3 is TGTGCCAGCAAAGAGCGGGGGTTCCAAGGCTACACCTTC. It encodes CASKERGFQGYTF.

Details on this clone: At the DNA level, this CDR3 is encoded by other sequences in the same sample as well. V gene TRBV7-2 combines with J gene TRBJ2-7; 7 bases fit TRBD1. The CDR3 totals 14 residues. The germline gives CDR1 SGHTA, CDR2 FQGNSA. V gave up 6 bases and J gave up 1 base; unmatched junction bases: 6. CDR3 coding DNA: TGTGCCAGCAGTCTACAGGGGAAGTCCTACGAGCAGTACTTC. Translation: CASSLQGKSYEQYF.

The chain is built from TRBV5-3 and TRBJ2-1, with 7 bases that match TRBD1. TRBV5-3 is identified as an open reading frame with a role that is uncertain. The CDR3 is 18 residues long. J gave up 0 bases and V 4 bases, and 13 bases lay outside the gene matches. CDR3: CARSPGIGQASSYNEQFF. The CDR3 nucleotides are TGTGCCAGAAGCCCTGGGATAGGACAGGCAAGCTCCTACAATGAGCAGTTCTTC.

Of note for this clone: This specimen includes other DNA sequences encoding the same CDR3. J is TRBJ1-1 and V is TRBV29-1; tentatively, D is TRBD1 (5 bases). Germline assignment: CDR1 SQVTM and CDR2 ANQGSEA. V was clipped by 0 bases and J by 1 base, with 12 bases between them. This CDR3 is 15 amino acids long. The CDR3 is CSVEDGRGGNTEAFF. CDR3 nucleotide sequence: TGCAGCGTTGAAGATGGCCGGGGGGGGAACACTGAAGCTTTCTTT.

This clone was seen a few times. This CDR3 is CASQSGPLTDTQYF. For the CDR3, the DNA is TGCGCCAGCCAAAGCGGGCCCCTCACAGATACGCAGTATTTT. The rearrangement uses TRBV5-1 and TRBJ2-3; TRBD2 might be the D (6 bases). The CDR3 covers 14 residues. The V and J ends lost 7 bases and 2 bases respectively, with 14 bases between them. Germline V gene lookup returns CDR1 SGHRS and CDR2 YFSETQ.

The chain joins TRBV6-5 to TRBJ2-7; 7 bases map to TRBD1. CDR1 is MNHEY, CDR2 SVGAGI, per germline. This CDR3 has 13 residues. J was trimmed by 12 bases and V by 5 bases; bases with no gene match: 13. This CDR3 is CASSPPDRVSRYF. The CDR3 bases are TGTGCCAGCAGTCCACCTGACAGGGTTTCTCGGTACTTC.

The chain combines TRBV16 with TRBJ1-3; 7 bases align to TRBD1. The germline V gene has CDR1 KGHSY and CDR2 FQNENV. V dropped 0 bases and J dropped 0; count of bases not matched to a gene: 5. This CDR3 region has 17 residues. CDR3 DNA: TGTGCCAGCAGCCAATCGGGACAGTCGGTCTCTGGAAACACCATATATTTT. Amino acid sequence: CASSQSGQSVSGNTIYF.

The gene calls are TRBV19 and TRBJ2-2, with a tentative D call TRBD2 (5 bases). The V and J ends lost 7 bases and 5 bases respectively, with 14 bases between them. The CDR3 is 14 residues long. Germline V CDR1 and CDR2: LNHDA, SQIVND (reference sequence). In DNA form, the CDR3 reads TGTGCCAGTACCCGGACTTACCCAACCGGGGAGCTGTTTTTT. It specifies CASTRTYPTGELFF. Filled out from reference TRBV19 and TRBJ2-2, the complete variable domain reads DGGITQSPKYLFRKEGQNVTLSCEQNLNHDAMYWYRQDPGQGLRLIYYSQIVNDFQKGDIAEGYSVSREKKESFPLTVTSAQKNPTAFYLCASTRTYPTGELFFGEGSRLTVL.

The chain is built from TRBV30 and TRBJ1-1; TRBD1 matches at 8 bases. Germline V gene data show CDR1 as GTSNPN and CDR2 as SVGIG (reference sequence). This CDR3 comprises 13 residues. The junction had 5 bases not matched to a gene; V was cut back by 5 bases and J by 3 bases. The CDR3 region is CAWRRGRDTEAFF. The CDR3 DNA is TGTGCCTGGCGCAGGGGGCGAGACACTGAAGCTTTCTTT.

This chain joins TRBV11-2 and TRBJ1-1, with D possibly being TRBD1 (6 bases). Per the germline V gene, CDR1 is SGHAT and CDR2 is FQNNGV. V was shortened by 7 bases and J by 1 base, with 16 bases between the two germline ends. The CDR3 extends over 15 amino acids. Here the CDR3 DNA reads TGTGCCAGCAACCTATTTGGACAGACGAACACTGAAGCTTTCTTT. Translating gives CASNLFGQTNTEAFF. The full variable domain, completed using reference TRBV11-2 and TRBJ1-1, is EAGVAQSPRYKIIEKRQSVAFWCNPISGHATLYWYQQILGQGPKLLIQFQNNGVVDDSQLPKDRFSAERLKGVDSTLKIQPAKLEDSAVYLCASNLFGQTNTEAFFGQGTRLTVV.

This chain connects TRBV9 to TRBJ1-3; tentative D call: TRBD1 (5 bases). Trimming removed 4 bases at V and 0 bases at J, with 17 bases between. Germline V gene data show CDR1 as SGDLS and CDR2 as YYNGEE. This CDR3 is built from 17 residues. CDR3 sequence: CASSSLSGQGSGNTIYF. The CDR3 bases are TGTGCCAGCAGCTCCTTATCTGGGCAGGGCTCTGGAAACACCATATATTTT.

This chain joins TRBV6-5 and TRBJ2-1, with a tentative D call TRBD2 (5 bases). Germline lookup yields CDR1 MNHEY and CDR2 SVGAGI. With 6 bases removed from V and 3 bases from J, the gap between germline ends came to 15 bases. This CDR3 has 15 residues. DNA of the CDR3: TGTGCCAGCAGGTCTTATACTAGGGACTACAATGAGCAGTTCTTC. Protein sequence: CASRSYTRDYNEQFF.

The rearrangement uses TRBV28 and TRBJ2-5, with 7 positions matching TRBD2. Trimming at V came to 6 bases and at J to 5 bases, leaving 12 bases not matched to a gene. This CDR3 is 15 amino acids long. Germline loops: CDR1 MDHEN, CDR2 SYDVKM. DNA for the CDR3: TGTGCCAGCAGCGGAGGCGGGGGATCGCGCGAGACCCAGTACTTC. This translates into CASSGGGGSRETQYF.